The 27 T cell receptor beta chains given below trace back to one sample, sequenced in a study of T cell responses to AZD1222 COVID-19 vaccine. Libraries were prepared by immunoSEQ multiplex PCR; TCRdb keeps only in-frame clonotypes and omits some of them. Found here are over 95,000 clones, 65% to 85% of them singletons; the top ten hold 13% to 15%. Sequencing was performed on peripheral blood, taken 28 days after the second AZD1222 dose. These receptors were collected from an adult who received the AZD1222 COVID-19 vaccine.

In DNA form, the CDR3 reads TGTGCCAGCAGCAGAGAGACAGGGGGGCAGGGAAACACCATATATTTT. It translates to CASSRETGGQGNTIYF. The V and J genes are TRBV9 and TRBJ1-3; 9 bases are a match to TRBD1. Losses at the gene ends were 4 bases for V and 4 bases for J; bases not matched to a gene: 9. This CDR3 contains 16 residues. Looked up from germline, CDR1 is SGDLS and CDR2 is YYNGEE.

CDR3 nucleotides: TGTGCCTGGAGTTCGGGACAGGGAGAATACCACGAGCAGTACTTC. Residues: CAWSSGQGEYHEQYF. The chain uses TRBV30 and TRBJ2-7, with 9 bases aligning to TRBD1. The germline CDR1 and CDR2 sequences are GTSNPN and SVGIG (reference sequence). This CDR3 is built from 15 residues. V lost 2 bases to trimming and J lost 5 bases; unmatched junction nucleotides: 10.

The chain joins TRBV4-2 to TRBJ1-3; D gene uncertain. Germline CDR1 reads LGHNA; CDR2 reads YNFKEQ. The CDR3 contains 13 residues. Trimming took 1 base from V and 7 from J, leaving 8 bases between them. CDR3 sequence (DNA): TGTGCCAGCAGCCAAGGGGGTGGGAACACCATATATTTT. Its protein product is CASSQGGGNTIYF.

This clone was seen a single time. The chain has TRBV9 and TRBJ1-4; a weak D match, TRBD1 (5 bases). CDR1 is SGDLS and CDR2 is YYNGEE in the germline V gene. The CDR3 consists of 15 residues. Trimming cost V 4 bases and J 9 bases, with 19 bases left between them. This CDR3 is CASSPGTERPQKLFF. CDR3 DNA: TGTGCCAGCAGCCCCGGGACGGAACGACCTCAAAAACTGTTTTTT.

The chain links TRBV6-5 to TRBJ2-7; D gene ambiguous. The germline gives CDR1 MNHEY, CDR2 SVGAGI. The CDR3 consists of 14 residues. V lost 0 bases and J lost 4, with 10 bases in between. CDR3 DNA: TGTGCCAGCAGTTACTCGACGAATATTTACGAGCAGTACTTC. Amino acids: CASSYSTNIYEQYF.

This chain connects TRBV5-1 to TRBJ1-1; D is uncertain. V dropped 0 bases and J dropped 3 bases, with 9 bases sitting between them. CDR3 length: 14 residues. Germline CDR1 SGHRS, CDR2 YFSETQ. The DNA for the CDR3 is TGCGCCAGCAGCTTGGAATCGGGGTACACTGAAGCTTTCTTT. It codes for CASSLESGYTEAFF. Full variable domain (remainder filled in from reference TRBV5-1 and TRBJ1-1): KAGVTQTPRYLIKTRGQQVTLSCSPISGHRSVSWYQQTPGQGLQFLFEYFSETQRNKGNFPGRFSGRQFSNSRSEMNVSTLELGDSALYLCASSLESGYTEAFFGQGTRLTVV.

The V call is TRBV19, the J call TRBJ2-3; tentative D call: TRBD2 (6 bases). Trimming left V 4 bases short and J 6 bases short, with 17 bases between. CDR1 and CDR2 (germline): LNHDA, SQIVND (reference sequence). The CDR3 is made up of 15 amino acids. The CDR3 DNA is TGTGCCAGTAGTACCCTAACATTCGCGGGGGATACGCAGTATTTT. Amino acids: CASSTLTFAGDTQYF. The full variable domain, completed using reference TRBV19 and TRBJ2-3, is DGGITQSPKYLFRKEGQNVTLSCEQNLNHDAMYWYRQDPGQGLRLIYYSQIVNDFQKGDIAEGYSVSREKKESFPLTVTSAQKNPTAFYLCASSTLTFAGDTQYFGPGTRLTVL.

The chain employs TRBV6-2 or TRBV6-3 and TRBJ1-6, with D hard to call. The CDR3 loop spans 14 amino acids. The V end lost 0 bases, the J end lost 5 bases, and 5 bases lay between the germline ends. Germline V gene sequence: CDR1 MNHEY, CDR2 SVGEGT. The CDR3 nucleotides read TGTGCCAGCAGTTACTCGGGCAATAATTCACCCCTCCACTTT. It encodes CASSYSGNNSPLHF.

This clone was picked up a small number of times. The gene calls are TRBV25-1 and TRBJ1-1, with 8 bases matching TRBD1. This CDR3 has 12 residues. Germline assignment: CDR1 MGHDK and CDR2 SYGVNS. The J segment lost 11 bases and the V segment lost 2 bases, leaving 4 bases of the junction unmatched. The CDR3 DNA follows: TGTGCCAGCAGTGAAAAGGACAGGGCGGCTTTCTTT. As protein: CASSEKDRAAFF. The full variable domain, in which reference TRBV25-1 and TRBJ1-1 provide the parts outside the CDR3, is EADIYQTPRYLVIGTGKKITLECSQTMGHDKMYWYQQDPGMELHLIHYSYGVNSTEKGDLSSESTVSRIRTEHFPLTLESARPSHTSQYLCASSEKDRAAFFGQGTRLTVV.

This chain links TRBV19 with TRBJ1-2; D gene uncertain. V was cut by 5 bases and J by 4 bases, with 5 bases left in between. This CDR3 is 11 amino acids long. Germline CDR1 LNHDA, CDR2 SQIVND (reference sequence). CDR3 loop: CASSGSYGYTF. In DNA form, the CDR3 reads TGTGCCAGTAGTGGCAGCTATGGCTACACCTTC.

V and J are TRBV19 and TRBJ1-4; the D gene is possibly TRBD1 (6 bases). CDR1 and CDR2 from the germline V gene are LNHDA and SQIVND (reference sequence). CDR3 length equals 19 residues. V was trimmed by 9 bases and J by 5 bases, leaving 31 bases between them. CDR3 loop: CARGGDRRVLVLMNEKLFF. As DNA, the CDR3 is TGTGCCAGGGGCGGAGACAGGCGGGTTCTGGTCCTAATGAATGAAAAACTGTTTTTT.

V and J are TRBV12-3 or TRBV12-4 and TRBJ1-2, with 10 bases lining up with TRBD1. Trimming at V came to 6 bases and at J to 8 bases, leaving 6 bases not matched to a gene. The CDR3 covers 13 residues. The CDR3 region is CASSRGQGGGYTF. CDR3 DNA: TGTGCCAGCAGCCGAGGACAGGGGGGAGGCTACACCTTC.

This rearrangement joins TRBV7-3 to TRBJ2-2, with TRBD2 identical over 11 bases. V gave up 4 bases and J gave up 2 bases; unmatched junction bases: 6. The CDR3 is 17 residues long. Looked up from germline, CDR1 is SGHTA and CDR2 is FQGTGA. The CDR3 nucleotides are TGTGCCAGCAGCTCCCGGGGACTAGCGGTAAACACCGGGGAGCTGTTTTTT. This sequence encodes CASSSRGLAVNTGELFF.

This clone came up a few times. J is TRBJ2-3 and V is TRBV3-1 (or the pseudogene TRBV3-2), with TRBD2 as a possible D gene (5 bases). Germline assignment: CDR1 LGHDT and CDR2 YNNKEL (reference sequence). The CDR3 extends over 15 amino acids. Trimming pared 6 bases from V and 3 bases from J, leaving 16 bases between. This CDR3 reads CASSRRAGRTDTQYF. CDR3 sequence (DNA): TGTGCCAGCAGTCGCCGTGCGGGCCGGACAGATACGCAGTATTTT.

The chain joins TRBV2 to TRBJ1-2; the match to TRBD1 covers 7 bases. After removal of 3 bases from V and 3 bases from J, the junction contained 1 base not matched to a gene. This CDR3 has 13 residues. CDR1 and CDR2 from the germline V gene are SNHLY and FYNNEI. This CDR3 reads CASSDRGDYGYTF. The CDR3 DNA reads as TGTGCCAGCAGTGACAGGGGGGACTATGGCTACACCTTC. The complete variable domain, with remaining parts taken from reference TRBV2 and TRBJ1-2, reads EPEVTQTPSHQVTQMGQEVILRCVPISNHLYFYWYRQILGQKVEFLVSFYNNEISEKSEIFDDQFSVERPDGSNFTLKIRSTKLEDSAMYFCASSDRGDYGYTFGSGTRLTVV.

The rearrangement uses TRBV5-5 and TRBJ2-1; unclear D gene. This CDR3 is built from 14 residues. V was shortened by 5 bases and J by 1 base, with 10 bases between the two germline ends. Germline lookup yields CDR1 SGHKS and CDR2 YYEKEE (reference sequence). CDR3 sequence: CASSPLGSYNEQFF. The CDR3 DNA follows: TGTGCCAGCAGTCCACTGGGGTCCTACAATGAGCAGTTCTTC.

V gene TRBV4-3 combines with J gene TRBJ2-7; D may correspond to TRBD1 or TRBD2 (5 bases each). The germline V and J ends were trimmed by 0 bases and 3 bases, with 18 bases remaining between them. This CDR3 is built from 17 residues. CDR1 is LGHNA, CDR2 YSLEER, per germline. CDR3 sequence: CASSQDWGASFNYEQYF. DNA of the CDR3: TGCGCCAGCAGCCAAGATTGGGGCGCTAGCTTTAACTACGAGCAGTACTTC.

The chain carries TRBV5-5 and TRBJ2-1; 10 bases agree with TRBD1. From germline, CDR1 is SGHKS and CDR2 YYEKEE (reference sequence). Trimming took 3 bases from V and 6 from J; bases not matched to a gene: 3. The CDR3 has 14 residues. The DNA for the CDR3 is TGTGCCAGCAGCTACGGGACAGGGGTCAATGAGCAGTTCTTC. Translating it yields CASSYGTGVNEQFF.

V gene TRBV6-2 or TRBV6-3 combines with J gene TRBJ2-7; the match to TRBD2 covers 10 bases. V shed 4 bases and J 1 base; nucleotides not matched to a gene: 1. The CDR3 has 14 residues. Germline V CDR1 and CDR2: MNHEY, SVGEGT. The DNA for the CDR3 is TGTGCCAGCAGTTGGACTAGCGGATCCTACGAGCAGTACTTC. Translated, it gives CASSWTSGSYEQYF.

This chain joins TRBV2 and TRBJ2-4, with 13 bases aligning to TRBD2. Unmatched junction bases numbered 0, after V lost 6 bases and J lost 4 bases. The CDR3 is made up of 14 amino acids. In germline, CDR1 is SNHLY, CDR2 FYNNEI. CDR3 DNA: TGTGCCAGCAGGGGACTAGCGGGGAAAAACATTCAGTACTTC. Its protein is CASRGLAGKNIQYF.

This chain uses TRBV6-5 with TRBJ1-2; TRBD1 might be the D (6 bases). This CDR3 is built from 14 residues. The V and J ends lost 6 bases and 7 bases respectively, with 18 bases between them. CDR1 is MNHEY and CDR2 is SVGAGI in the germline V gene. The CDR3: CASSPLRDIGGYTF. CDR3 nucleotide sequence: TGTGCCAGCAGCCCCCTCCGGGACATCGGTGGCTACACCTTC.

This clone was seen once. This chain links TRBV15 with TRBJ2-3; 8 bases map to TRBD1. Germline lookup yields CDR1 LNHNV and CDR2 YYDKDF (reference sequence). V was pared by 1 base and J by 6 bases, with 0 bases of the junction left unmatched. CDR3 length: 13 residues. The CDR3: CATSRGQGDTQYF. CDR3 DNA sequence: TGTGCCACCAGCAGAGGACAGGGGGATACGCAGTATTTT.

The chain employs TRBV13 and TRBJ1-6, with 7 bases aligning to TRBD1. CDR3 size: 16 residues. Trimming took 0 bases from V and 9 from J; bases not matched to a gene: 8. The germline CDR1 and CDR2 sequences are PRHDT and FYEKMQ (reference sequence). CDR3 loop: CASSLGTGKWGSPLHF. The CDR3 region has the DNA TGTGCCAGCAGCTTAGGGACAGGGAAATGGGGTTCACCCCTCCACTTT.

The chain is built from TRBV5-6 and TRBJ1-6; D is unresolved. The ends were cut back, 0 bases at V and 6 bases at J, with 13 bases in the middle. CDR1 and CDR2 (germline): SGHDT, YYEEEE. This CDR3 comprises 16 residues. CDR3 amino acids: CASSLVGGEGNSPLHF. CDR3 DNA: TGTGCCAGCAGCTTGGTCGGCGGGGAGGGTAATTCACCCCTCCACTTT.

CDR3 nucleotides: TGTGCCAGCAGCTTGTGGGACAGCAATCAGCCCCAGCATTTT. Its protein is CASSLWDSNQPQHF. This sequence joins TRBV5-8 and TRBJ1-5; D possibly corresponds to TRBD1 (5 bases). Germline V gene sequence: CDR1 SGHTS, CDR2 YDEGEE. The V and J ends lost 1 base and 1 base respectively, with 6 bases between them. The CDR3 covers 14 residues.

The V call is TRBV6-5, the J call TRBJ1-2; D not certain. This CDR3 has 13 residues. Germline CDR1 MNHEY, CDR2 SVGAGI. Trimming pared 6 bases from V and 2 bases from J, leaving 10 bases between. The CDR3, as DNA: TGTGCCAGCAGAACAGCCTCAAACTATGGCTACACCTTC. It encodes CASRTASNYGYTF.

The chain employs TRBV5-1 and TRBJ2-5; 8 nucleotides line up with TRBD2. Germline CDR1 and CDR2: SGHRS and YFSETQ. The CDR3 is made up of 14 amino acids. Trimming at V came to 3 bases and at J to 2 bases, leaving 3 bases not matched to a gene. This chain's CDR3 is CASSSGTRQETQYF. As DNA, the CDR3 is TGCGCCAGCAGCTCTGGGACTAGACAAGAGACCCAGTACTTC.